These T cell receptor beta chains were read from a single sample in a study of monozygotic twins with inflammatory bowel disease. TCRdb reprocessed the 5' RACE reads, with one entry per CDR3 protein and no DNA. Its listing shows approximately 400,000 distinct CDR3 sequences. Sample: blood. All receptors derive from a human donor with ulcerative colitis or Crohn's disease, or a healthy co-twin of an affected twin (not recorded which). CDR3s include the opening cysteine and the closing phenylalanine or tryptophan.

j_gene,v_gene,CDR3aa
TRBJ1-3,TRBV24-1,CATSDLGSESSGNTIYF
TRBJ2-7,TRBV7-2,CASSLGREPPDYEQYF
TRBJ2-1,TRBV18,CASFQRELSYLSTNEQFF
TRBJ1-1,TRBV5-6,CASSLYRTEAFF
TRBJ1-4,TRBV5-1,CASSPGTLATNEKLFF
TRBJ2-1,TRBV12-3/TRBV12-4,CASSFGRERSYNEQFF
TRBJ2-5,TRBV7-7,CASSLSTGRETQYF
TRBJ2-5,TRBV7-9,CASSRTGIRRETQYF
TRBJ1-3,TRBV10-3,CATCQGASDGNTIYF
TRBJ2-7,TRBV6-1,CASSQQVRYEQYF
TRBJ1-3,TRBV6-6,CASSSGLRNTIYF